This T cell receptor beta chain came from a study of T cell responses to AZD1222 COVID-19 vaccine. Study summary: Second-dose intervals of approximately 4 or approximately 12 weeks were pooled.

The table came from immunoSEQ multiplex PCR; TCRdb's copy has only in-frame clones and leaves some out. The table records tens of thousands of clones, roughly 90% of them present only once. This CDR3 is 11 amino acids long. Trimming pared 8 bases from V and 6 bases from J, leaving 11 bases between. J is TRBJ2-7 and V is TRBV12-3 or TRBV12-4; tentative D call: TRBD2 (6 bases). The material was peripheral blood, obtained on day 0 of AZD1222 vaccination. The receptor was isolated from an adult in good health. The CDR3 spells CASALGLEQYF. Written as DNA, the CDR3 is TGTGCCAGCGCCTTGGGACTCGAGCAGTACTTC.